One and the same sample provided the 21 T cell receptor beta chains below, sequenced in a study of immune evolution from preneoplasia to lung adenocarcinoma. Generated by immunoSEQ multiplex PCR, the TCRdb table keeps only in-frame clones and is missing some. This sample has 6,600 or so clones, with 85% to 90% found just once. Input material: FFPE invasive lung adenocarcinoma tissue. Source of these receptors: a person between 50 and 70 years old with lung adenocarcinoma.

The CDR3 sequence: CSARQGPEQYF. Here the CDR3 DNA reads TGCAGTGCTAGACAGGGGCCCGAGCAGTACTTC. The chain combines TRBV20-1 with TRBJ2-7, with D tentatively TRBD1 (6 bases). With 2 bases removed from V and 6 bases from J, the gap between germline ends came to 8 bases. Germline V gene data show CDR1 as DFQATT and CDR2 as SNEGSKA (reference sequence). The CDR3 covers 11 residues.

The chain recombines TRBV7-9 with TRBJ1-1, with D hard to call. Germline values: CDR1 SEHNR, CDR2 FQNEAQ (reference sequence). Trimming pared 1 base from V and 6 bases from J, leaving 6 bases between. There are 12 residues in the CDR3. The CDR3 spells CASSLVGSEAFF. In DNA form, the CDR3 reads TGTGCCAGCAGCTTAGTCGGGTCTGAAGCTTTCTTT.

Notes on this clone: The junction and the germline gene differ at one end; a read error may be behind it. The rearrangement links TRBV5-1 to TRBJ2-7; D could derive from TRBD1 or TRBD2 (6 bases each). This CDR3 spans 17 amino acids. The V gene's germline CDR1 is SGHRS and CDR2 YFSETQ. CDR3 bases: TGCGCCAGCAGCTTGGTAGGAGGGCAGGGGCTCCCCTATGAGCAGTACTTC. This gives the protein CASSLVGGQGLPYEQYF.

This sequence joins TRBV15 and TRBJ2-7; 12 bases map to TRBD1. Trimming took 3 bases from V and 3 from J; bases not matched to a gene: 3. The germline V gene has CDR1 LNHNV and CDR2 YYDKDF (reference sequence). CDR3 length equals 15 residues. The CDR3 region has the DNA TGTGCCACCAGCAGTGGGACAGGGGGCTTCTACGAGCAGTACTTC. Its protein is CATSSGTGGFYEQYF. Looking up the rest from reference TRBV15 and TRBJ2-7 gives the full variable domain: DAMVIQNPRYQVTQFGKPVTLSCSQTLNHNVMYWYQQKSSQAPKLLFHYYDKDFNNEADTPDNFQSRRPNTSFCFLDIRSPGLGDTAMYLCATSSGTGGFYEQYFGPGTRLTVT.

The chain is built from TRBV2 and TRBJ2-7; possibly TRBD2 for D (6 bases). V was cut by 4 bases and J by 1 base, with 11 bases left in between. From germline, CDR1 is SNHLY and CDR2 FYNNEI. The CDR3 has 14 residues. CDR3 DNA sequence: TGTGCCAGCAGTGTCCACGGGGGTTCCTACGAGCAGTACTTC. This translates into CASSVHGGSYEQYF.

This sequence joins TRBV28 and TRBJ1-2; tentative D call: TRBD1 (5 bases). The CDR3 extends over 15 amino acids. Trimming stripped 6 bases from V and 4 bases from J, with 18 bases between. Germline CDR1 is MDHEN and CDR2 is SYDVKM. CDR3 sequence reads: CASSAAGGYVYGYTF. In DNA, the CDR3 is TGTGCCAGCAGCGCTGCGGGGGGATATGTCTATGGCTACACCTTC.

For the CDR3, the DNA is TGCAGCGAGGGCTCCTACAATGAGCAGTTCTTC. As protein: CSEGSYNEQFF. The chain couples TRBV29-1 to TRBJ2-1; D is uncertain. CDR3 length equals 11 residues. Germline V gene lookup returns CDR1 SQVTM and CDR2 ANQGSEA. With 7 bases removed from V and 0 bases from J, the gap between germline ends came to 4 bases.

This clone was recorded once. The CDR3 is CASSLGRGQQETQYF. Here the CDR3 DNA reads TGCGCCAGCAGCTTGGGCAGGGGGCAACAAGAGACCCAGTACTTC. The rearrangement joins TRBV5-1 to TRBJ2-5; 8 nucleotides line up with TRBD1. Trimming at V came to 0 bases and at J to 2 bases, leaving 3 bases not matched to a gene. Germline V gene lookup returns CDR1 SGHRS and CDR2 YFSETQ. The CDR3 totals 15 residues.

This clone appeared a single time. The genes are TRBV2 and TRBJ2-5; 9 nucleotides align to TRBD2. The germline V gene has CDR1 SNHLY and CDR2 FYNNEI. The CDR3 runs to 15 residues. Trimming cost V 4 bases and J 5 bases; bases outside gene matches: 8. The CDR3 bases are TGTGCCAGCAGTGGAGGCCAGGCGGGAGGGGAGACCCAGTACTTC. Amino acids: CASSGGQAGGETQYF. The complete variable domain, with remaining parts taken from reference TRBV2 and TRBJ2-5, reads EPEVTQTPSHQVTQMGQEVILRCVPISNHLYFYWYRQILGQKVEFLVSFYNNEISEKSEIFDDQFSVERPDGSNFTLKIRSTKLEDSAMYFCASSGGQAGGETQYFGPGTRLLVL.

The chain couples TRBV29-1 to TRBJ2-1; D unresolved. Germline V CDR1 and CDR2: SQVTM, ANQGSEA. The CDR3 is 14 amino acids. Trimming removed 3 bases from V and 4 bases from J, with 13 bases in between. CDR3 region: CSVEEGRGYNEQFF. CDR3 nucleotides: TGCAGCGTTGAGGAAGGGCGAGGTTACAATGAGCAGTTCTTC.

This rearrangement joins TRBV7-3 to TRBJ2-3, with D possibly matching TRBD1 (6 bases). Trimming removed 2 bases from V and 3 bases from J, with 12 bases in between. CDR1 SGHTA and CDR2 FQGTGA come from the germline V gene. CDR3 length: 15 amino acids. CDR3 coding DNA: TGTGCCAGCAGCTTAGGTCACAGGGTAACAGATACGCAGTATTTT. Protein product: CASSLGHRVTDTQYF. The full variable domain, its missing parts supplied by reference TRBV7-3 and TRBJ2-3, is GAGVSQTPSNKVTEKGKYVELRCDPISGHTALYWYRQSLGQGPEFLIYFQGTGAADDSGLPNDRFFAVRPEGSVSTLKIQRTERGDSAVYLCASSLGHRVTDTQYFGPGTRLTVL.

The gene calls are TRBV18 and TRBJ2-2; weak D call: TRBD2 (6 bases). V lost 3 bases, J lost 2 bases, and 19 bases lay in between. Germline lookup yields CDR1 KGHSH and CDR2 LQKENI. The length of the CDR3 is 18 residues. CDR3 loop: CASSPGFSGTGNTGELFF. The CDR3 DNA follows: TGTGCCAGCTCACCTGGTTTTTCCGGGACTGGCAACACCGGGGAGCTGTTTTTT.

J is TRBJ1-1 and V is TRBV7-8; maybe TRBD1 (6 bases). Trimming pared 2 bases from V and 7 bases from J, leaving 11 bases between. Looked up from germline, CDR1 is SGHVS and CDR2 is FQNEAQ. This CDR3 comprises 13 residues. CDR3 sequence: CASSLSGTYEAFF. The CDR3 DNA reads TGTGCCAGCAGCTTAAGCGGGACATATGAAGCTTTCTTT.

The V and J genes are TRBV9 and TRBJ2-3; TRBD1 is a possible D gene (6 bases). Trimming cost V 2 bases and J 2 bases, with 12 bases left between them. Germline V gene data show CDR1 as SGDLS and CDR2 as YYNGEE. The CDR3 has 15 amino acids. CDR3 loop: CASSVGQPNTDTQYF. The CDR3 DNA follows: TGTGCCAGCAGCGTCGGACAGCCGAACACAGATACGCAGTATTTT.

The chain joins TRBV6-1 to TRBJ2-3; TRBD2 matches at 9 bases. This CDR3 spans 15 amino acids. V lost 7 bases, J lost 2 bases, and 7 bases stayed unmatched. Per germline, CDR1 MNHNS and CDR2 SASEGT. The CDR3 nucleotides are TGTGCCAGCAAGGTTAGCGGGAGCTTCACAGATACGCAGTATTTT. This codes for CASKVSGSFTDTQYF.

The rearrangement uses TRBV7-9 and TRBJ2-1; 15 nucleotides line up with TRBD2. The CDR3 runs to 17 residues. From germline, CDR1 is SEHNR and CDR2 FQNEAQ (reference sequence). Trimming at V came to 4 bases and at J to 9 bases, leaving 10 bases not matched to a gene. CDR3 region: CASSSRTGLAGGPEQFF. The CDR3 region has the DNA TGTGCCAGCAGCTCAAGAACCGGACTAGCGGGAGGGCCTGAGCAGTTCTTC.

The chain is built from TRBV6-5 and TRBJ2-1, with D tentatively TRBD2 (6 bases). This CDR3 region has 13 residues. Per the germline V gene, CDR1 is MNHEY and CDR2 is SVGAGI. The germline V and J ends were trimmed by 6 bases and 10 bases, with 16 bases remaining between them. The CDR3 DNA reads as TGTGCCAGCAGCTTGGGGCTGGGAGGCGAGCAGTTCTTC. Translated: CASSLGLGGEQFF.

This chain connects TRBV28 to TRBJ1-5; D is uncertain. CDR3 length: 13 residues. Germline loops: CDR1 MDHEN, CDR2 SYDVKM. Trimming removed 4 bases at V and 4 bases at J, with 8 bases between. DNA for the CDR3: TGTGCCAGCAGTTACCCCGGGAATCAGCCCCAGCATTTT. This gives the protein CASSYPGNQPQHF.

The rearrangement joins TRBV10-3 to TRBJ2-2; D is uncertain. The CDR3 is 13 amino acids. CDR1 ENHRY and CDR2 SYGVKD come from the germline V gene. The V end lost 10 bases, the J end lost 2 bases, and 11 bases lay between the germline ends. This chain's CDR3 is CATAPQNTGELFF. The CDR3 DNA sequence: TGTGCCACCGCCCCGCAAAACACCGGGGAGCTGTTTTTT.

The CDR3 DNA follows: TGTGCCAGTAGCTCCGGGACAGGGGCCGATACGCAGTATTTT. Its translation is CASSSGTGADTQYF. J is TRBJ2-3 and V is TRBV6-1; TRBD1 matches at 10 bases. Germline CDR1 is MNHNS and CDR2 is SASEGT. This CDR3 is 14 amino acids long. V lost 9 bases and J lost 6; bases outside the gene matches: 9.

For this clone: The conserved final phenylalanine or tryptophan is absent from the CDR3, which likely points to a read error. Because the CDR3's place on the DNA is in doubt, the DNA is left out and the CDR3 is given as listed by TCRdb. The chain recombines TRBV30 with TRBJ2-7; TRBD2, as called in the table, went unchecked against the DNA. Germline assignment: CDR1 GTSNPN and CDR2 SVGIG (reference sequence). The CDR3 region is 23 residues in length, termini included. CDR3 residues: CAWTSTVGYVRGTSGIGRGHGIL.